Listed below are T cell receptor beta chains from one sample, sequenced in a study of patients and donors after allogeneic stem cell transplantation. Each CDR3 protein gets one entry after TCRdb re-called the RT-PCR reads with MiXCR. The data hold over 350,000 distinct CDR3 sequences, with 16% observed a single time. Sequenced sample: blood, either unsorted or a sorted T cell fraction (not recorded which). These receptors all come from a human donor who was either an allogeneic HSCT recipient or a stem cell or donor lymphocyte infusion donor (not recorded which). It is not recorded whose cells these are; they may come from a transplant donor. CDR3s include the opening cysteine and the closing phenylalanine or tryptophan. The order of the fields is V gene, D gene, J gene, clone size, CDR3 DNA, CDR3 protein. A D gene is named only where the DNA matches it firmly. A clone size is listed for some rows: how often the clone was seen (once, few, many), or a class if it is expanded.

TRBV20-1	NA	TRBJ2-1	NA	TGCAGTGCTAGAGATTCTTGGAGCTCCTACAATGAGCAGTTCTTC	CSARDSWSSYNEQFF
TRBV29-1	TRBD2	TRBJ2-7	NA	TGCAGCGGGACTCTAGCGGGATCTTACGAGCAGTACTTC	CSGTLAGSYEQYF
TRBV6-1	NA	TRBJ2-2	few	TGTGCCAGCAGTGGATCCATAGCCACCGGGGAGCTGTTTTTT	CASSGSIATGELFF
TRBV5-5	TRBD2	TRBJ2-7	NA	TGTGCCAGCAGCAGAGGGACTAGCGGGGCCGCCTACGAGCAGTACTTC	CASSRGTSGAAYEQYF
TRBV4-2	TRBD1	TRBJ1-4	NA	TGTGCCAGCAGCCAGGGACAGGAGTATGAAAAACTGTTTTTT	CASSQGQEYEKLFF
TRBV5-1	NA	TRBJ2-3	many	TGCGCCAGCAGCTTGGCCCCCATTAGCACAGATACGCAGTATTTT	CASSLAPISTDTQYF
TRBV5-4	NA	TRBJ2-3	NA	TGTGCCAGCACCCAGTTCCTGCGTGGCACAGATACGCAGTATTTT	CASTQFLRGTDTQYF
TRBV10-3	NA	TRBJ1-1	NA	TGTGCCATCGGCAGCCCGCTGGGGAACACTGAAGCTTTCTTT	CAIGSPLGNTEAFF
TRBV5-5	NA	TRBJ2-7	NA	TGTGCCAGCAGCCCGGGGACCGAGTCACACTACGAGCAGTACTTC	CASSPGTESHYEQYF
TRBV30	NA	TRBJ2-1	few	TGTGCCTACCTTAGGTCCTACAATGAGCAGTTCTTC	CAYLRSYNEQFF
TRBV30	TRBD2	TRBJ2-3	many	TGTGCCTGGAGTCCGCTTTTACTAGCGGGACGCACAGATACGCAGTATTTT	CAWSPLLLAGRTDTQYF
TRBV6-2/TRBV6-3	TRBD2	TRBJ2-5	NA	TGTGCCAGCAGTCAGACTAGCGAACAAGAGACCCAGTACTTC	CASSQTSEQETQYF
TRBV29-1	NA	TRBJ2-5	NA	TGCAGCGTTGACGGTCTTAGCTGGAGGGTCCAAGAGACCCAGTACTTC	CSVDGLSWRVQETQYF
TRBV7-3	NA	TRBJ2-2	NA	TGTGCCAGCAGCGTAGCGGACACCGGGGAGCTGTTTTTT	CASSVADTGELFF
TRBV7-9	NA	TRBJ2-3	NA	TGTGCCAGCAGCTACTCGGGGGGCATGTTCTCAGATACGCAGTATTTT	CASSYSGGMFSDTQYF
TRBV20-1	NA	TRBJ1-6	few	TGCAGTGTGGCGGACGACCTAAATTCACCCCTCCACTTT	CSVADDLNSPLHF